Included here is one T cell receptor beta chain sequence, with context. Germline V lookup: CDR1 SGHNT, CDR2 YENEEA. The V gene end was trimmed by 1 base and the J gene end by 8 bases; junction bases not matched to a gene: 7. This CDR3 spans 16 amino acids. The method was immunoSEQ multiplex PCR; TCRdb's version includes in-frame clones alone and lacks a portion of them. The sample lists 1.5 million to 2.5 million clones, about 94% occurring once. Naive CD8 cells lacked CD45RO and underwent positive selection for CCR7, leaving out terminally differentiated effector memory CD45RA+ cells. The sample originates from a study of shared clonotypes between healthy human individuals. As for the study in general: Three plates were used per donor for CD4 naive, three for CD4 memory, two for CD8 naive and one for CD8 memory.

V gene TRBV11-3 combines with J gene TRBJ2-1; 11 bases are shared with TRBD2. Sequenced material: naive CD8+ T cells sorted from blood. The receptor's source is a man between 18 and 29 years old in good health. This CDR3 reads CASSLVVAGGWDEQFF. For the CDR3, the DNA is TGTGCCAGCAGCTTAGTAGTAGCGGGAGGGTGGGATGAGCAGTTCTTC.